This is a list of T cell receptor beta chains from one sample in a study of cytomegalovirus exposure and HLA in healthy donors. Produced via immunoSEQ multiplex PCR; TCRdb's table is partial and in-frame only. The repertoire includes under 200,000 clones, around three quarters of them detected once, and around 5.4% sits in the top ten. The sequenced sample was PBMCs. These receptors originate from a man aged 35-49 years in good health and CMV-seronegative. Each CDR3 is given with its conserved first and last residue.

TRBJ2-1	TRBV7-2	CASSLGEGTLYEQFF
TRBJ1-1	TRBV7-9	CASSFPSTGHSRQNTEAFF
TRBJ2-3	TRBV6-5	CATRGISDTQYF
TRBJ1-5	TRBV5-5	CASSLGQPSNQPQHF
TRBJ1-2	TRBV9	CASSPNLGGTNYGYTF
TRBJ1-3	TRBV15	CATSRDFSRGSGNTIYF
TRBJ2-2	TRBV29-1	CSVGGTGIVQRGELFF
TRBJ2-3	TRBV10-3	CAISEERGGSDTQYF
TRBJ2-3	TRBV5-1	CASSFGGTDTQYF
TRBJ2-3	TRBV6-6	CASSLTSGGWTDTQYF
TRBJ1-1	TRBV5-1	CASRPGSLGEAFF
TRBJ1-2	TRBV2	CASSEQSASVTF
TRBJ2-1	TRBV14	CASSQSRERYEQFF
TRBJ2-1	TRBV6-5	CASSLQRGSNEQFF
TRBJ2-3	TRBV7-3	CASSLQGLLLGDTQYF
TRBJ1-2	TRBV18	CASSPDTGANYGYTF
TRBJ2-7	TRBV19	CASSTVSGGWYEQYF
TRBJ2-3	TRBV9	CASSGTSKDTQYF